A single sample is the source of the 23 T cell receptor beta chains below, sequenced in a study of blood T cell repertoires in COVID-19 (dated by TCRdb to the early 2020s). Library prep was done by the immunoSEQ multiplex PCR assay. The clones in this table, taken by TCRdb from immuneACCESS, are in-frame only. Not every clone is retained; where verified, under half of the shortfall comes from an unresolved V gene, and the cause of the rest is unknown. The sample table records more than 80,000 clones; 75% to 90% of these occur just once. Of the sample, approximately 34% falls within the top ten clones. Sequences were obtained from peripheral blood. The receptors derive from a woman aged 80 or older with active or convalescent COVID-19.

CDR3 loop: CSRQPLNAYEQYF. The CDR3 DNA is TGCAGTCGACAGCCCCTAAACGCCTACGAGCAGTACTTC. The genes are TRBV29-1 and TRBJ2-7, with TRBD1 as a possible D gene (5 bases). This CDR3 region has 13 residues. Germline-derived CDR1 and CDR2 are SQVTM and ANQGSEA.

Here the CDR3 DNA reads TGTGCCACCAGCAGAGAGCTCCCGACAGCAAACACACCCCTCCACTTT. It encodes CATSRELPTANTPLHF. V usage is TRBV15 and J usage is TRBJ1-6, with a possible D match to TRBD1 (5 bases). Trimming left V 0 bases short and J 11 bases short, with 17 bases between. The CDR3 runs 16 residues. Germline CDR1 reads LNHNV; CDR2 reads YYDKDF (reference sequence). Full variable domain (remainder filled in from reference TRBV15 and TRBJ1-6): DAMVIQNPRYQVTQFGKPVTLSCSQTLNHNVMYWYQQKSSQAPKLLFHYYDKDFNNEADTPDNFQSRRPNTSFCFLDIRSPGLGDTAMYLCATSRELPTANTPLHFGNGTRLTVT.

The chain couples TRBV7-2 to TRBJ2-3; D gene uncertain. Germline V CDR1 and CDR2: SGHTA, FQGNSA. The CDR3 has 15 residues. V dropped 2 bases and J dropped 2 bases, with 11 bases sitting between them. CDR3 sequence reads: CASSLNGQDTDTQYF. In nucleotides, the CDR3 is TGTGCCAGCAGCTTAAACGGTCAGGACACAGATACGCAGTATTTT.

The rearrangement joins TRBV6-5 to TRBJ2-1; a weak D match, TRBD2 (7 bases). This CDR3 comprises 15 residues. V dropped 6 bases and J dropped 0 bases, with 12 bases sitting between them. Germline V CDR1 and CDR2: MNHEY, SVGAGI. DNA for the CDR3: TGTGCCAGCAGCCGGGGGGCTGTCTCCTACAATGAGCAGTTCTTC. Encoded protein: CASSRGAVSYNEQFF.

V is TRBV4-1 and J is TRBJ1-3; tentative D call: TRBD1 (6 bases). The CDR3 extends over 17 amino acids. Trimming shortened V by 4 bases and J by 2 bases, and 18 bases separated the two germline ends. CDR1 MGHRA and CDR2 YSYEKL come from the germline V gene. Here the CDR3 reads CASSRYQPGVAGNTIYF. The CDR3 nucleotides are TGCGCCAGCAGCCGATACCAACCAGGGGTAGCTGGAAACACCATATATTTT.

The count of this clone is one. The chain uses TRBV9 and TRBJ2-7; 7 nucleotides align to TRBD1. Trimming took 4 bases from V and 4 from J; bases not matched to a gene: 11. There are 15 residues in the CDR3. Germline V gene data show CDR1 as SGDLS and CDR2 as YYNGEE. This CDR3 reads CASSLRGQYSYEQYF. The CDR3 DNA reads as TGTGCCAGCAGCCTCCGGGGACAGTATTCTTACGAGCAGTACTTC.

V and J are TRBV28 and TRBJ1-1, with 8 bases that match TRBD1. Looked up from germline, CDR1 is MDHEN and CDR2 is SYDVKM. J gave up 0 bases and V 6 bases, and 3 bases lay outside the gene matches. The CDR3 is 14 residues long. CDR3 in amino acids: CASSRDRLNTEAFF. CDR3 in DNA: TGTGCCAGCAGCCGGGACAGGTTGAACACTGAAGCTTTCTTT.

This clone was observed once. V and J are TRBV7-2 and TRBJ2-5; D not resolved. Between the trimmed V and J ends, which lost 5 bases and 1 base, there was a span of 11 bases. The CDR3 contains 14 residues. Per germline, CDR1 SGHTA and CDR2 FQGNSA. CDR3 DNA sequence: TGTGCCAGCAGCCGCTACGGTAGCCAAGAGACCCAGTACTTC. Its translation is CASSRYGSQETQYF. Full variable domain (missing parts from reference TRBV7-2 and TRBJ2-5): GAGVSQSPSNKVTEKGKDVELRCDPISGHTALYWYRQSLGQGLEFLIYFQGNSAPDKSGLPSDRFSAERTGGSVSTLTIQRTQQEDSAVYLCASSRYGSQETQYFGPGTRLLVL.

The rearrangement joins TRBV28 to TRBJ2-7; 7 bases agree with TRBD2. V was pared by 8 bases and J by 2 bases, with 12 bases of the junction left unmatched. CDR1 and CDR2 from the germline V gene are MDHEN and SYDVKM. The CDR3 runs 15 residues. The CDR3 loop is CASGGVGIGTYEQYF. The CDR3 nucleotides read TGTGCCAGCGGGGGGGTTGGGATCGGAACCTACGAGCAGTACTTC.

This chain uses TRBV28 with TRBJ1-2; tentative D call: TRBD1 (5 bases). This CDR3 comprises 11 residues. In germline, CDR1 is MDHEN, CDR2 SYDVKM. V dropped 8 bases and J dropped 8 bases, with 12 bases sitting between them. The CDR3 region has the DNA TGTGCCAGCGACTCGGGGGACGGCTACACCTTC. As protein: CASDSGDGYTF.

The chain has TRBV5-1 and TRBJ2-5, with 10 bases lining up with TRBD2. The CDR3 extends over 16 amino acids. The V segment lost 0 bases and the J segment 2 bases; nucleotides outside the gene matches: 4. The V gene's germline CDR1 is SGHRS and CDR2 YFSETQ. The CDR3 protein is CASSLGLAGLQETQYF. Written as DNA, the CDR3 is TGCGCCAGCAGCTTGGGACTAGCGGGTCTTCAAGAGACCCAGTACTTC.

The J gene is TRBJ2-3, the V gene TRBV4-3; 8 bases align to TRBD2. V was pared by 4 bases and J by 0 bases, with 6 bases of the junction left unmatched. CDR3 size: 16 residues. Germline values: CDR1 LGHNA, CDR2 YSLEER. The CDR3 is CASSPLAGLSTDTQYF. The CDR3 bases are TGCGCCAGCAGCCCCTTAGCGGGATTAAGCACAGATACGCAGTATTTT.

The chain couples TRBV5-1 to TRBJ1-1; the D is unclear. CDR3 length: 13 residues. The V and J ends lost 0 bases and 10 bases respectively, with 13 bases between them. Germline CDR1 reads SGHRS; CDR2 reads YFSETQ. The CDR3 protein is CASSLGGEEVAFF. The CDR3, as DNA: TGCGCCAGCAGCTTGGGCGGGGAGGAAGTAGCTTTCTTT.

The chain combines TRBV11-1 with TRBJ2-5; perhaps TRBD2 as D (5 bases). This CDR3 spans 14 amino acids. Trimming took off 1 base at V and 5 bases at J, with 11 bases between the two ends. From germline, CDR1 is SGHAT and CDR2 FQDESV (reference sequence). The CDR3 is CASSLGSREETQYF. The CDR3 nucleotides are TGTGCCAGCAGCTTAGGCTCTAGGGAGGAGACCCAGTACTTC. Looking up the rest from reference TRBV11-1 and TRBJ2-5 gives the full variable domain: EAEVAQSPRYKITEKSQAVAFWCDPISGHATLYWYRQILGQGPELLVQFQDESVVDDSQLPKDRFSAERLKGVDSTLKIQPAELGDSAMYLCASSLGSREETQYFGPGTRLLVL.

The chain employs TRBV6-6 and TRBJ1-5, with a weak D call TRBD1 (5 bases). This CDR3 region has 15 residues. Germline V gene data show CDR1 as MNHNY and CDR2 as SVGAGI (reference sequence). V lost 7 bases and J lost 7, with 20 bases in between. Here the CDR3 DNA reads TGTGCCAGCATATTACGGGGGGATCGGGGACAGCCCCAGCATTTT. Residues: CASILRGDRGQPQHF.

The V call is TRBV11-3, the J call TRBJ1-1; unclear D gene. V was pared by 5 bases and J by 4 bases, with 17 bases between. This CDR3 is 15 amino acids long. Germline V lookup: CDR1 SGHNT, CDR2 YENEEA. The CDR3 bases are TGTGCCAGCAGCCCTTGGGCGGGCGCCGTCACTGAAGCTTTCTTT. Translation gives CASSPWAGAVTEAFF.

The chain is built from TRBV4-3 and TRBJ1-5; D is ambiguous. The germline V gene has CDR1 LGHNA and CDR2 YSLEER. V was cut by 0 bases and J by 7 bases, with 10 bases left in between. The CDR3 is made up of 14 amino acids. CDR3 nucleotide sequence: TGCGCCAGCAGCCAAGATCCGGGGAGCCAGCCCCAGCATTTT. Protein sequence: CASSQDPGSQPQHF.

This clone was observed a few times. V and J are TRBV6-5 and TRBJ1-1; D might be TRBD1 (6 bases). Looked up from germline, CDR1 is MNHEY and CDR2 is SVGAGI. Trimming removed 9 bases at V and 3 bases at J, with 14 bases between. The CDR3 runs 13 residues. In DNA, the CDR3 is TGTGCCAGTACATACAGGGAAGACACTGAAGCTTTCTTT. Its protein product is CASTYREDTEAFF.

The rearrangement uses TRBV2 and TRBJ2-7; a possible D gene is TRBD2 (5 bases). Trimming took 8 bases from V and 6 from J, leaving 17 bases between them. The CDR3 totals 13 residues. The germline CDR1 and CDR2 sequences are SNHLY and FYNNEI. DNA for the CDR3: TGTGCCAGCCTTGGACTCTTAGAGGCCGAGCAGTACTTC. This translates into CASLGLLEAEQYF.

In its sample, this clone was seen a few times. This sequence joins TRBV24-1 and TRBJ2-1; possible D gene TRBD2, 5 bases. The V gene lost 3 bases and the J gene lost 7 bases, with 9 bases spanning the gap. The germline V gene has CDR1 KGHDR and CDR2 SFDVKD. This CDR3 is 13 amino acids long. CDR3 bases: TGTGCCACCAGTGATCCGAGGGCAAATGAGCAGTTCTTC. It is translated as CATSDPRANEQFF.

This sequence joins TRBV30 and TRBJ1-1; maybe TRBD1 (6 bases). Germline CDR1 reads GTSNPN; CDR2 reads SVGIG (reference sequence). This CDR3 comprises 15 residues. V lost 1 base to trimming and J lost 4 bases, with 16 bases between them. In DNA, the CDR3 is TGTGCCTGGAGTGGCCCCCGCAGGGGAGTCACTGAAGCTTTCTTT. Translation: CAWSGPRRGVTEAFF.

The chain couples TRBV30 to TRBJ1-4; TRBD1 matches 9 bases. From germline, CDR1 is GTSNPN and CDR2 SVGIG (reference sequence). With 4 bases clipped from V and 10 bases from J, the junction kept 7 bases outside the gene matches. The CDR3 is 13 amino acids. The CDR3 region has the DNA TGTGCCTGGACCGACAGGGGGTTTGGAAAACTGTTTTTT. Its translation: CAWTDRGFGKLFF.

The chain carries TRBV19 and TRBJ1-4; D remains ambiguous. Germline V CDR1 and CDR2: LNHDA, SQIVND (reference sequence). The CDR3 is made up of 15 amino acids. V was shortened by 7 bases and J by 4 bases, with 16 bases between the two germline ends. The CDR3 region is CASNPRIGVNEKLFF. In DNA, the CDR3 is TGTGCCAGTAACCCGCGGATCGGGGTTAATGAAAAACTGTTTTTT.